The rows below give T cell receptor beta chains drawn from one sample of a study of blood T cell repertoires in COVID-19. The method was immunoSEQ multiplex PCR; TCRdb's version includes in-frame clones alone and lacks a portion of them. In the table there are about 180,000 clones, approximately 89% of which are singletons. Specimen: peripheral blood. These receptors came from a woman in her 30s with acute or convalescent COVID-19. CDR3s include the opening cysteine and the closing phenylalanine or tryptophan. Fields, in order: CDR3 length, J gene, V gene, clone size, D gene, CDR3 DNA, CDR3 protein. The D gene is left open where the match is weak. Part of the rows lack a size; the others show once, few, many or a class for expanded clones.

17 TRBJ2-1 TRBV5-4 . TRBD2 TGTGCCAGCAGCAACTTCCCGGGTAGCGGGAGGGCCGATGAGCAGTTCTTC CASSNFPGSGRADEQFF
13 TRBJ2-1 TRBV21-1 . . TGTGCCAGCCCGGACAGGGGCCGGAATGAGCAGTTCTTC CASPDRGRNEQFF
14 TRBJ2-2 TRBV7-9 few . TGTGCCAGCAGCTTTTCTTCCGACTTCGGGGAGCTGTTTTTT CASSFSSDFGELFF
17 TRBJ2-2 TRBV12-5 . . TGTGCTAGTGGTTCGTTTCGGGAGAGTCGTAGCACCGGGGAGCTGTTTTTT CASGSFRESRSTGELFF
15 TRBJ2-7 TRBV11-2 . TRBD1 TGTGCCAGCAGCTTAGCCGCCAGGACAGGGGTTGAGCAGTACTTC CASSLAARTGVEQYF
12 TRBJ1-1 TRBV5-1 once . TGCGCCAGCAGCCCCCCTCCAGGGCGAGCTTTCTTT CASSPPPGRAFF
13 TRBJ2-2 TRBV11-2 . . TGTGCCAGCAGCCCAACAGGGCCCGGGGAGCTGTTTTTT CASSPTGPGELFF
13 TRBJ2-7 TRBV6-6 . . TGTGCCAGCAGTAGAACGGACGGGAACGAGCAGTACTTC CASSRTDGNEQYF
12 TRBJ1-5 TRBV28 few . TGTGCCAGCAGTTTATTCAGGCAGCCCCAGCATTTT CASSLFRQPQHF
12 TRBJ2-5 TRBV7-8 . TRBD2 TGTGCCAGCAGCTTAGGCCGGGACTACCTTTACTTC CASSLGRDYLYF
14 TRBJ1-6 TRBV6-5 . . TGTGCCAGCAGTTACTCGTGGGGCAATTCACCCCTCCACTTT CASSYSWGNSPLHF
11 TRBJ2-7 TRBV29-1 . . TGCAGCGTTGGGGAGGAGTACGAGCAGTACTTC CSVGEEYEQYF
14 TRBJ2-7 TRBV6-5 once . TGTGCCAGCAACCTCGACAGGCGGTCTTACGAGCAGTACTTC CASNLDRRSYEQYF
13 TRBJ2-5 TRBV28 . TRBD2 TGTGCCAGCCAGCGGGAGGCCCATGAGACCCAGTACTTC CASQREAHETQYF
13 TRBJ1-3 TRBV11-2 . . TGTGCCAGCAGCTTTTACTCTGGAAACACCATATATTTT CASSFYSGNTIYF
14 TRBJ1-4 TRBV6-1 . TRBD1 TGTGCCAGCAGTTTACAGGGGGCTCGGGAAAAACTGTTTTTT CASSLQGAREKLFF
16 TRBJ2-1 TRBV19 few . TGTGCCAGTAGTATCCTAACTAGCCGAAACGACAATGAGCAGTTCTTC CASSILTSRNDNEQFF
11 TRBJ1-1 TRBV6-1 . . TGTGCCAGCAGTGAACCGTTAAAAGCTTTCTTT CASSEPLKAFF